The sequence of this T cell receptor (beta chain) was determined in a study of blood T cell repertoires in COVID-19. This clone was recorded a few times. Repertoires were generated with immunoSEQ multiplex PCR, while TCRdb's copy carries only in-frame clones and drops some. The sample includes some 210,000 clones, 84% of them seen just once. The receptor was isolated from an older woman with active or convalescent COVID-19. The material sequenced was peripheral blood.

The CDR3 coding sequence is TGTGCCAGCAGCACACCGTGGGACAGCAACACCGGGGAGCTGTTTTTT. Translated, it gives CASSTPWDSNTGELFF. This sequence joins TRBV7-8 and TRBJ2-2; TRBD1 agrees at 7 bases. V was pared by 5 bases and J by 2 bases, with 8 bases of the junction left unmatched. CDR3 size: 16 residues. Looked up from germline, CDR1 is SGHVS and CDR2 is FQNEAQ.